This T cell receptor (beta chain) originates from a study of blood T cell repertoires in COVID-19. Here immunoSEQ multiplex PCR was the method, and the copy in TCRdb shows in-frame clones only, minus some. The profile shows some 270,000 clones, 80% to 90% of them singletons. The V gene's germline CDR1 is GTSNPN and CDR2 SVGIG (reference sequence). CDR3 size: 15 residues. V lost 0 bases and J lost 5, with 16 bases in between. V and J are TRBV30 and TRBJ2-5; the D gene is possibly TRBD2 (5 bases). The TCR originated in a woman in her thirties or forties who had recovered from COVID-19. Sequenced input: peripheral blood. The CDR3 here is CAWSVGGVMMETQYF. The CDR3 coding sequence is TGTGCCTGGAGTGTAGGAGGAGTAATGATGGAGACCCAGTACTTC.